These 18 T cell receptor beta chains originate from one sample sequenced in a study of T-cell reconstitution after alpha-beta-depleted transplantation in children. Unique molecular identifiers featured in how the TCRbeta library was prepared. Using its own MiXCR run on the PCR reads, TCRdb lists one record per CDR3 protein. The table includes roughly 310,000 distinct CDR3 sequences, over 20% detected once. Source: PBMCs, mostly from graft donor cells, taken 180 days after TCRalphabeta/CD19-depleted stem cell transplant. These receptors were collected from a male patient younger than 18 who had a stem cell transplant for acute lymphoblastic leukemia, so the T cells may come from the graft donor.

This clonotype was counted a few times. V usage is TRBV5-1 and J usage is TRBJ2-4; TRBD1 aligns across 10 bases. The V and J ends lost 3 bases and 8 bases, in that order; junction bases with no gene match: 5. This CDR3 is built from 14 residues. Per germline, CDR1 SGHRS and CDR2 YFSETQ. CDR3 sequence (DNA): TGCGCCAGCAGCTCCGGGACAGGGGCAGACATTCAGTACTTC. Its protein product is CASSSGTGADIQYF.

There are a few counts of this clonotype. The chain uses TRBV5-1 and TRBJ2-2; D is uncertain. CDR1 is SGHRS and CDR2 is YFSETQ in the germline V gene. The length of the CDR3 is 15 residues. Trimming took off 4 bases at V and 1 base at J, with 11 bases between the two ends. CDR3 sequence (DNA): TGCGCCAGCAGCACCGGCCCCAAGAACACCGGGGAGCTGTTTTTT. It translates to CASSTGPKNTGELFF.

The chain combines TRBV5-1 with TRBJ2-4, with a tentative D call TRBD2 (6 bases). CDR1 and CDR2 (germline): SGHRS, YFSETQ. V lost 1 base to trimming and J lost 0 bases, with 14 bases between them. The CDR3 is 17 residues long. Here the CDR3 DNA reads TGCGCCAGCAGCTTGTCTGGTAGCGGACCAGCCAAAAACATTCAGTACTTC. This translates into CASSLSGSGPAKNIQYF.

This clonotype occurred a few times. This rearrangement joins TRBV28 to TRBJ1-5; D possibly corresponds to TRBD1 (6 bases). CDR1 is MDHEN and CDR2 is SYDVKM in the germline V gene. V was trimmed by 5 bases and J by 1 base, leaving 15 bases between them. This CDR3 has 16 amino acids. Here the CDR3 reads CASSRFRGLSNQPQHF. The DNA for the CDR3 is TGTGCCAGCAGTCGTTTCAGGGGCTTAAGCAATCAGCCCCAGCATTTT.

The chain joins TRBV27 to TRBJ2-7, with D uncertain. V lost 6 bases to trimming and J lost 1 base, with 16 bases between them. Germline CDR1 and CDR2: MNHEY and SMNVEV (reference sequence). This CDR3 comprises 15 residues. CDR3 in DNA: TGTGCCAGCAGATCTTACCTTGGGTGGTCCTACGAGCAGTACTTC. It translates to CASRSYLGWSYEQYF.

The CDR3 region has the DNA TGTGCCAGCAGCTTAAGAAGGGCGTCAACAGATACGCAGTATTTT. Its translation is CASSLRRASTDTQYF. V usage is TRBV7-3 and J usage is TRBJ2-3, with D unclear. Trimming cost V 1 base and J 3 bases, with 11 bases left between them. This CDR3 is 15 amino acids long. From germline, CDR1 is SGHTA and CDR2 FQGTGA.

This clonotype occurred a few times. The gene calls are TRBV6-4 and TRBJ2-1; D uncertain. This CDR3 spans 14 amino acids. V gave up 8 bases and J gave up 0 bases, with 11 bases separating them. CDR1 MRHNA and CDR2 SNTAGT come from the germline V gene. The CDR3 is CASSRAGSYNEQFF. CDR3 nucleotides: TGTGCCAGCTCAAGGGCTGGCTCCTACAATGAGCAGTTCTTC.

The chain links TRBV2 to TRBJ1-5, with D perhaps matching TRBD1 (5 bases). The CDR3 has 17 amino acids. CDR1 is SNHLY, CDR2 FYNNEI, per germline. V was pared by 6 bases and J by 3 bases, with 21 bases between. For the CDR3, the DNA is TGTGCCAGCAGCCTAACCCCCAGGGTGGAAAACAATCAGCCCCAGCATTTT. Its protein is CASSLTPRVENNQPQHF. Full variable domain (remainder filled in from reference TRBV2 and TRBJ1-5): EPEVTQTPSHQVTQMGQEVILRCVPISNHLYFYWYRQILGQKVEFLVSFYNNEISEKSEIFDDQFSVERPDGSNFTLKIRSTKLEDSAMYFCASSLTPRVENNQPQHFGDGTRLSIL.

This rearrangement joins TRBV6-1 to TRBJ2-3; the match to TRBD2 covers 10 bases. V lost 5 bases to trimming and J lost 4 bases; unmatched junction nucleotides: 9. The CDR3 runs to 16 residues. In germline, CDR1 is MNHNS, CDR2 SASEGT. The CDR3 bases are TGTGCCAGCAGTCGACCCCTAGCGGGGGTGGCAGATACGCAGTATTTT. This codes for CASSRPLAGVADTQYF.

V gene TRBV20-1 combines with J gene TRBJ1-5; D uncertain. Trimming removed 3 bases from V and 4 bases from J, with 19 bases in between. The germline V gene has CDR1 DFQATT and CDR2 SNEGSKA (reference sequence). The CDR3 spans 16 residues. The CDR3 bases are TGCAGTGCTAGGCCCCGGGTCGCCTCGGGAAATCAGCCCCAGCATTTT. Translating gives CSARPRVASGNQPQHF.

The V call is TRBV5-1, the J call TRBJ2-6; possible D gene TRBD1, 5 bases. The CDR3 is 16 amino acids. Trimming shortened V by 2 bases and J by 0 bases, and 9 bases separated the two germline ends. From germline, CDR1 is SGHRS and CDR2 YFSETQ. CDR3 DNA sequence: TGCGCCAGCAGCTTAGGGGTTTACTCTGGGGCCAACGTCCTGACTTTC. It specifies CASSLGVYSGANVLTF.

This chain links TRBV5-6 with TRBJ1-6; a possible D gene is TRBD1 (5 bases). The CDR3 extends over 17 amino acids. Trimming pared 1 base from V and 14 bases from J, leaving 25 bases between. Germline lookup yields CDR1 SGHDT and CDR2 YYEEEE. CDR3 coding DNA: TGTGCCAGCAGCTTGTGGGGCGCGGGGCCGTCCCTAGGCGCCCTCCACTTT. This sequence encodes CASSLWGAGPSLGALHF.

The CDR3 loop is CASGWDRAYEQYF. DNA of the CDR3: TGTGCTAGTGGTTGGGACAGGGCCTACGAGCAGTACTTC. The chain links TRBV12-5 to TRBJ2-7; 9 bases agree with TRBD1. Germline V gene lookup returns CDR1 LGHNT and CDR2 FRNRAP. The CDR3 length is 13 residues. V lost 4 bases and J lost 2; bases outside the gene matches: 0.

This clonotype came up a few times. V is TRBV5-1 and J is TRBJ2-7, with 12 bases lining up with TRBD2. The CDR3 length is 15 residues. From germline, CDR1 is SGHRS and CDR2 YFSETQ. With 1 base clipped from V and 6 bases from J, the junction kept 5 bases outside the gene matches. The CDR3 region has the DNA TGCGCCAGCAGCTTGCTAGCGGGAGGGGGAGTCGAGCAGTACTTC. It codes for CASSLLAGGGVEQYF.

This clonotype was picked up a small number of times. The chain carries TRBV6-2 or TRBV6-3 and TRBJ2-5, with TRBD2 matching over 13 bases. Germline lookup yields CDR1 MNHEY and CDR2 SVGEGT. The V segment lost 0 bases and the J segment 5 bases; nucleotides outside the gene matches: 9. The CDR3 runs to 18 residues. The CDR3 DNA reads TGTGCCAGCAGTTACTCCCCAACTAGCGGGAGGGCCTTGGAGACCCAGTACTTC. Translating gives CASSYSPTSGRALETQYF.

The chain joins TRBV20-1 to TRBJ1-2; D may be TRBD1 (5 bases). Trimming took 0 bases from V and 7 from J, leaving 24 bases between them. There are 17 residues in the CDR3. Germline CDR1 reads DFQATT; CDR2 reads SNEGSKA (reference sequence). The DNA for the CDR3 is TGCAGTGCTAGAGATCCTGGCAGGGCCCGAACCTATGGTGGCTACACCTTC. Translating it yields CSARDPGRARTYGGYTF.

The V call is TRBV5-1, the J call TRBJ2-5; 7 positions match TRBD1. This CDR3 comprises 16 residues. The V gene end was trimmed by 4 bases and the J gene end by 2 bases; junction bases not matched to a gene: 11. From germline, CDR1 is SGHRS and CDR2 YFSETQ. The CDR3: CASSLGPGQLQETQYF. CDR3 DNA: TGCGCCAGCAGCCTGGGGCCGGGACAGCTTCAAGAGACCCAGTACTTC.

J is TRBJ2-3 and V is TRBV7-3; 9 positions agree with TRBD2. CDR3 length equals 16 residues. Germline V gives CDR1 SGHTA, CDR2 FQGTGA. Losses at the gene ends were 4 bases for V and 6 bases for J; bases not matched to a gene: 11. As DNA, the CDR3 is TGTGCCAGCAGCTCCGGGGGACTAGCTCTTTCCGATACGCAGTATTTT. Translating gives CASSSGGLALSDTQYF.